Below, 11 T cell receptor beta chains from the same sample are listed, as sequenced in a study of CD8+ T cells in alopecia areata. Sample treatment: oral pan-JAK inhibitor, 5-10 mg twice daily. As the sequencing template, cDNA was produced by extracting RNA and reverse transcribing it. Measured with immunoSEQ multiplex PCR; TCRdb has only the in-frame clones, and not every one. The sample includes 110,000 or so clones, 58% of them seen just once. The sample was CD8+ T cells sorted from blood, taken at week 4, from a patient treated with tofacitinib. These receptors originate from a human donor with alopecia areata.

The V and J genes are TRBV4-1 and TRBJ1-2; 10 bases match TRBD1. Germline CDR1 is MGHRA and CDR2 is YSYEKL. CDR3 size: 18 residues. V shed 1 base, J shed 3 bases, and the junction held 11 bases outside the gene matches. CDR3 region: CASSQVPGQGSSDYGYTF. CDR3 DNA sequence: TGCGCCAGCAGCCAAGTCCCGGGACAGGGGAGTTCCGACTATGGCTACACCTTC.

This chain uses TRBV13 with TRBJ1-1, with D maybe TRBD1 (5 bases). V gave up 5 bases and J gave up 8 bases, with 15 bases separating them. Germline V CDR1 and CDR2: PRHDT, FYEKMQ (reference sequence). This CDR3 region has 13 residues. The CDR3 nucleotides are TGTGCCAGCAGCAGTGGGGCCCTACAAGAAGCTTTCTTT. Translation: CASSSGALQEAFF.

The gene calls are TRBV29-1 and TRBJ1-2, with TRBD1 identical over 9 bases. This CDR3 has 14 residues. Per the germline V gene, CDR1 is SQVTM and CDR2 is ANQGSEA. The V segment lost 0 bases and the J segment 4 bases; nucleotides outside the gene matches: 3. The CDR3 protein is CSVEEQGAGYGYTF. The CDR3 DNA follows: TGCAGCGTTGAAGAACAGGGGGCAGGCTATGGCTACACCTTC.

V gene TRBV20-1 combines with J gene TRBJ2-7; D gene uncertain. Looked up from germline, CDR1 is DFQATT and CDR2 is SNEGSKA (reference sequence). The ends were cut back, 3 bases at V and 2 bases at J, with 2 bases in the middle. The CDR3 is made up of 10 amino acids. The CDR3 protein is CSARPYEQYF. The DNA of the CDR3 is TGCAGTGCTAGGCCCTACGAGCAGTACTTC.

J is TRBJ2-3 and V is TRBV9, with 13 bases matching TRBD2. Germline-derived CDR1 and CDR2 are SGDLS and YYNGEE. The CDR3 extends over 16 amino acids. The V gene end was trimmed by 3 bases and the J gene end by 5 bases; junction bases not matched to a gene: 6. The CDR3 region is CASSEGTSGEGDTQYF. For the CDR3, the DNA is TGTGCCAGCAGCGAGGGGACTAGCGGGGAGGGAGATACGCAGTATTTT.

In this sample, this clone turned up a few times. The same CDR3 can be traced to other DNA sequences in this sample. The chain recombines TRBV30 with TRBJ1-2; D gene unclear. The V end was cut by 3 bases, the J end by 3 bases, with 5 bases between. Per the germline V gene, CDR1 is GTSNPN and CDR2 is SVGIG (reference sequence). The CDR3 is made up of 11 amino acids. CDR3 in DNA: TGTGCCTGGAGCGGAGACTATGGCTACACCTTC. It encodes CAWSGDYGYTF.

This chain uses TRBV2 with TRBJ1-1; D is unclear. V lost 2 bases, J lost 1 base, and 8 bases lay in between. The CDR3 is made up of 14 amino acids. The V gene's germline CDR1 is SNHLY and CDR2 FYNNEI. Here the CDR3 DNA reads TGTGCCAGCAGTGAACCAGTCACGAACACTGAAGCTTTCTTT. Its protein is CASSEPVTNTEAFF.

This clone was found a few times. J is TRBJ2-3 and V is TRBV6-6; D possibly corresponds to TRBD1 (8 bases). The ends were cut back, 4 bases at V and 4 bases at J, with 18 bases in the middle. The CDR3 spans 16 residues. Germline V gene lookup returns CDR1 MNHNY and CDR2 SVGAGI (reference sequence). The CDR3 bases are TGTGCCAGCAGTTCACAGGGGGGGCATGGAGCAGATACGCAGTATTTT. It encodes CASSSQGGHGADTQYF.

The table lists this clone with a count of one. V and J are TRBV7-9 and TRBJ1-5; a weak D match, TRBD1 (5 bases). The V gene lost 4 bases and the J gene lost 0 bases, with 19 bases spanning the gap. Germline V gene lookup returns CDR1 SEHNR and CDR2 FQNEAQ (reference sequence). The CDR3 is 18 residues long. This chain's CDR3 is CASSYDGKSGDSNQPQHF. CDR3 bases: TGTGCCAGCAGCTATGACGGGAAATCGGGGGATAGCAATCAGCCCCAGCATTTT.

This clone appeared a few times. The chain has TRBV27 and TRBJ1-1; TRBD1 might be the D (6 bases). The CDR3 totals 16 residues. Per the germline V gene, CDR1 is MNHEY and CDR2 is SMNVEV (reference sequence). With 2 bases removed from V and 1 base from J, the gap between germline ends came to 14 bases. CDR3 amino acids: CASSLMIPGANTEAFF. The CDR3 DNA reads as TGTGCCAGCAGTTTAATGATACCGGGGGCGAACACTGAAGCTTTCTTT.

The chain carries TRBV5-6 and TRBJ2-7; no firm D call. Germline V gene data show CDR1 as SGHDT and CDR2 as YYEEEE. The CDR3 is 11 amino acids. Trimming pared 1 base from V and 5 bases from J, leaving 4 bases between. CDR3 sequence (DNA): TGTGCCAGCAGCTTGTCCAACGAGCAGTACTTC. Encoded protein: CASSLSNEQYF.